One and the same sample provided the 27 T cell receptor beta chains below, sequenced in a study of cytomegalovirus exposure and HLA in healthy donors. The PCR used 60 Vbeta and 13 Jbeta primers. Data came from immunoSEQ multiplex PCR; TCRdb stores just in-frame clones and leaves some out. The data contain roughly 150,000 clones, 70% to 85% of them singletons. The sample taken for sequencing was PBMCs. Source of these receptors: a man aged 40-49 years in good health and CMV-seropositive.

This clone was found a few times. The CDR3 DNA is TGTGCCAGCAGTTACCAACAGGCCTATGGCTACACCTTC. Its protein is CASSYQQAYGYTF. J is TRBJ1-2 and V is TRBV6-5, with TRBD1 as a possible D gene (5 bases). CDR1 MNHEY and CDR2 SVGAGI come from the germline V gene. The CDR3 covers 13 residues. The germline V and J ends were trimmed by 2 bases and 4 bases, with 8 bases remaining between them.

For the CDR3, the DNA is TGTGCCAGCAGCTTCCGTCCGTTGAACACTGAAGCTTTCTTT. Translation gives CASSFRPLNTEAFF. The chain couples TRBV11-1 to TRBJ1-1; no reliable D call. Germline V gives CDR1 SGHAT, CDR2 FQDESV (reference sequence). The V gene lost 3 bases and the J gene lost 0 bases, with 8 bases spanning the gap. The CDR3 is made up of 14 amino acids.

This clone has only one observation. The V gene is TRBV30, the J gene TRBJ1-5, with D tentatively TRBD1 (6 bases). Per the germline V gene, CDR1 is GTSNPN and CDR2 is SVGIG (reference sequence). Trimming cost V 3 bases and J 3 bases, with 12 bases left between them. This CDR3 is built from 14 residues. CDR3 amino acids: CAWSQDSVNQPQHF. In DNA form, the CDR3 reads TGTGCCTGGAGCCAGGACAGCGTCAATCAGCCCCAGCATTTT.

CDR3 in DNA: TGCGCCAGCAGCTTGGTTAGGACAGGGATCCCCTACGAGCAGTACTTC. The encoded protein is CASSLVRTGIPYEQYF. The chain joins TRBV5-1 to TRBJ2-7, with 8 bases that match TRBD1. Germline V gene data show CDR1 as SGHRS and CDR2 as YFSETQ. Unmatched junction bases numbered 7, after V lost 0 bases and J lost 2 bases. The CDR3 length is 16 residues.

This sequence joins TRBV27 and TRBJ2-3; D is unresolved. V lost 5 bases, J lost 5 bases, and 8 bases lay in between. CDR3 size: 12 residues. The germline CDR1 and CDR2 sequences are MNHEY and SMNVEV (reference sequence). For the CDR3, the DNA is TGTGCCAGCAGTCCCTCCGGAGATACGCAGTATTTT. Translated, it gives CASSPSGDTQYF.

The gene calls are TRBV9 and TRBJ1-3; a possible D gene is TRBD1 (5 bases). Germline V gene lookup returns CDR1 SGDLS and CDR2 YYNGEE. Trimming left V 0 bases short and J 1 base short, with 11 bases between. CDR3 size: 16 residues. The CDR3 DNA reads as TGTGCCAGCAGCGTAGAACAGGAGACTTCTGGAAACACCATATATTTT. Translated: CASSVEQETSGNTIYF.

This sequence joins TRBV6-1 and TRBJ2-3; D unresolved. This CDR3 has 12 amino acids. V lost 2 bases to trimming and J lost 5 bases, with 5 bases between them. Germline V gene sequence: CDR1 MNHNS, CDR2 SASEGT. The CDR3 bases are TGTGCCAGCAGTGAATTTCAAGATACGCAGTATTTT. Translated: CASSEFQDTQYF.

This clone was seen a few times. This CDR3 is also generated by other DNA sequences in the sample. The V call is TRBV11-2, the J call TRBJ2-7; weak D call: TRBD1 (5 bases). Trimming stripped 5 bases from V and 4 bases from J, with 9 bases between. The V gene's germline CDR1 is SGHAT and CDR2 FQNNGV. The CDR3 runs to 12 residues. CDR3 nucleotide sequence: TGTGCCAGCAGCAGTCAGGGATACGAGCAGTACTTC. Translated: CASSSQGYEQYF.

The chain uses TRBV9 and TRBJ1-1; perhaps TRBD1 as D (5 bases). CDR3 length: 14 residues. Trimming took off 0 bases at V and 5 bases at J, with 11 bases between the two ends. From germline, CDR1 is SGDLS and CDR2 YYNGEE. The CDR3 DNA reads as TGTGCCAGCAGCGTAGCATCTTGGACAACTGAAGCTTTCTTT. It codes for CASSVASWTTEAFF.

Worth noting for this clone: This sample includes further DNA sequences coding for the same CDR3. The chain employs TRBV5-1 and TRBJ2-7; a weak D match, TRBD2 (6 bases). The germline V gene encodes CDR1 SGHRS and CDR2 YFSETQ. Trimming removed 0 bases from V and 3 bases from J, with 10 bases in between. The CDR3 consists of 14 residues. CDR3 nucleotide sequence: TGCGCCAGCAGCTTGGATCCGACTAGCTACGAGCAGTACTTC. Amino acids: CASSLDPTSYEQYF.

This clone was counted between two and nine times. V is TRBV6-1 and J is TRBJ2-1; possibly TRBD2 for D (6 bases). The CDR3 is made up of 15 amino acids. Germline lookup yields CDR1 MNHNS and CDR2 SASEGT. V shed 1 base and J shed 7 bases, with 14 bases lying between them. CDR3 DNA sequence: TGTGCCAGCAGTGAAGAATACGGGAGCGTTAATGAGCAGTTCTTC. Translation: CASSEEYGSVNEQFF.

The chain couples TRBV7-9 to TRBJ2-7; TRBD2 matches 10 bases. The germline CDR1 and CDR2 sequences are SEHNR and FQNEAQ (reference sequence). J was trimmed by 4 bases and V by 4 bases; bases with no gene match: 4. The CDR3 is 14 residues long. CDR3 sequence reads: CASSSTSGTYEQYF. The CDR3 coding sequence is TGTGCCAGCAGCTCTACTAGCGGGACATACGAGCAGTACTTC.

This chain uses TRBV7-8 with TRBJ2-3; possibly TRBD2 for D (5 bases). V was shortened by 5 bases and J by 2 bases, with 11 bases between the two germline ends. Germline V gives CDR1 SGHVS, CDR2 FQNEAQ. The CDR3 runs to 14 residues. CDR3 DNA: TGTGCCAGCAGCCAGAGCGGAAACACAGATACGCAGTATTTT. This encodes CASSQSGNTDTQYF. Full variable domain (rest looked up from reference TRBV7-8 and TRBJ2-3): GAGVSQSPRYKVAKRGQDVALRCDPISGHVSLFWYQQALGQGPEFLTYFQNEAQLDKSGLPSDRFFAERPEGSVSTLKIQRTQQEDSAVYLCASSQSGNTDTQYFGPGTRLTVL.

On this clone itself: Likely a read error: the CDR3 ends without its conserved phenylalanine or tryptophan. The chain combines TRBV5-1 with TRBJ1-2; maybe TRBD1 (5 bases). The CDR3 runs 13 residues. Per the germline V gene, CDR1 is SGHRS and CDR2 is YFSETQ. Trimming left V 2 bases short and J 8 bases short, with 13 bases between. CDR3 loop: CASSFSRAEGYTL. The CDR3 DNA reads TGCGCCAGCAGCTTTAGCAGGGCGGAGGGCTACACCCTC.

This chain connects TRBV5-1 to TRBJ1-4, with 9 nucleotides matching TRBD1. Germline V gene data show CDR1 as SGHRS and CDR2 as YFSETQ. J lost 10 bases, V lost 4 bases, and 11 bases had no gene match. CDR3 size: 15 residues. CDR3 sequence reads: CASSLRTGEEAKLFF. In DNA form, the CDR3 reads TGCGCCAGCAGCCTCCGGACAGGGGAAGAGGCAAAACTGTTTTTT.

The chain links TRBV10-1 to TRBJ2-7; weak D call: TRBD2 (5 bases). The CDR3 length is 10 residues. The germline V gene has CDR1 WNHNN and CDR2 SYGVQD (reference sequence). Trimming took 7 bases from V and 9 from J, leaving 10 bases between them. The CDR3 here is CASTSGMQYF. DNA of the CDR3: TGCGCCAGCACATCGGGGATGCAGTACTTC.

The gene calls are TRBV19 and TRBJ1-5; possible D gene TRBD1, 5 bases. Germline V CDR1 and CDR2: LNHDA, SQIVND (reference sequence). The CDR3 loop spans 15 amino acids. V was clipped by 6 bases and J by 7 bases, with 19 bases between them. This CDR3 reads CASRRSQVPGQPQHF. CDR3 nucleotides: TGTGCCAGTAGAAGGTCACAGGTTCCAGGACAGCCCCAGCATTTT.

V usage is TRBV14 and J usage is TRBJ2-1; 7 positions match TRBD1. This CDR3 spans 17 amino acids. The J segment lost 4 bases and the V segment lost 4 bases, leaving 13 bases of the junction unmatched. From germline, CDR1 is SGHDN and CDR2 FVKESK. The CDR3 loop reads CASSRGSGQNFYNEQFF. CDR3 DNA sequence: TGTGCCAGCAGCCGGGGATCGGGACAGAATTTTTACAATGAGCAGTTCTTC. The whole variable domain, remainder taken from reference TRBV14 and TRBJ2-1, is EAGVTQFPSHSVIEKGQTVTLRCDPISGHDNLYWYRRVMGKEIKFLLHFVKESKQDESGMPNNRFLAERTGGTYSTLKVQPAELEDSGVYFCASSRGSGQNFYNEQFFGPGTRLTVL.

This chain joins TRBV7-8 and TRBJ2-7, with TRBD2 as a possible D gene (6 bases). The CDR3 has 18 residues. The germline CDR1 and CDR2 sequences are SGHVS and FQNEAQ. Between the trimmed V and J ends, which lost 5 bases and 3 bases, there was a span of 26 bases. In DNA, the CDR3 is TGTGCCAGCAGCCATACCCCCGGGGAGGACTATCTTAACTACGAGCAGTACTTC. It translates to CASSHTPGEDYLNYEQYF. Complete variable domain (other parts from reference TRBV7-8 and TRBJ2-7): GAGVSQSPRYKVAKRGQDVALRCDPISGHVSLFWYQQALGQGPEFLTYFQNEAQLDKSGLPSDRFFAERPEGSVSTLKIQRTQQEDSAVYLCASSHTPGEDYLNYEQYFGPGTRLTVT.

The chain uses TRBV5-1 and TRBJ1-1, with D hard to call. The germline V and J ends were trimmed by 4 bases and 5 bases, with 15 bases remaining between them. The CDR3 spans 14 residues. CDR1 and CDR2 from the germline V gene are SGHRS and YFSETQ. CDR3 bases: TGCGCCAGCAGCAAAGATCCGAGAGGGACTGAAGCTTTCTTT. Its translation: CASSKDPRGTEAFF.

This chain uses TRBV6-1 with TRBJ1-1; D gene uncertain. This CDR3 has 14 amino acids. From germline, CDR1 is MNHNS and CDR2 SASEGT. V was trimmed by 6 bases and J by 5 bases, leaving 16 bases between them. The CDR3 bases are TGTGCCAGCAGCCGCGACCCGGTCGGGACTGAAGCTTTCTTT. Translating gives CASSRDPVGTEAFF.

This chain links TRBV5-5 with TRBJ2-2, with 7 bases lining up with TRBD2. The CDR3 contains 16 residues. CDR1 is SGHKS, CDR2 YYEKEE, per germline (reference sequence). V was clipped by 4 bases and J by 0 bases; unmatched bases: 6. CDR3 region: CASSPRAGTNTGELFF. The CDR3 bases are TGTGCCAGCAGCCCTCGAGCGGGAACGAACACCGGGGAGCTGTTTTTT.

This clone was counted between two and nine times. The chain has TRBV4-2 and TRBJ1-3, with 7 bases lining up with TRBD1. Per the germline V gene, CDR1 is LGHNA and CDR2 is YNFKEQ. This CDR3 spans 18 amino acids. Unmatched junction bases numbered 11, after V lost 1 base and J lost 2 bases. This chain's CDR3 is CASSQGAVWQGAGNTIYF. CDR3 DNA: TGTGCCAGCAGCCAAGGGGCCGTTTGGCAGGGGGCTGGAAACACCATATATTTT.

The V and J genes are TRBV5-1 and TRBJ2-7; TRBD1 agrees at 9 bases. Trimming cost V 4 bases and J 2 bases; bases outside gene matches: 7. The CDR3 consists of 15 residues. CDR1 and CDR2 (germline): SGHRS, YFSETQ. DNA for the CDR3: TGCGCCAGCAGCACACGGACAGGGGCCACCTACGAGCAGTACTTC. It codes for CASSTRTGATYEQYF.

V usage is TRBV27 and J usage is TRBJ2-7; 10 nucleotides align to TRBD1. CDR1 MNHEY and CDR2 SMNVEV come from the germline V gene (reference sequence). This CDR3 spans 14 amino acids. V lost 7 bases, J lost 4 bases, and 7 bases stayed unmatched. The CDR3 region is CASTRTGGVYEQYF. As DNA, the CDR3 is TGTGCCAGCACCCGGACAGGGGGGGTTTACGAGCAGTACTTC.

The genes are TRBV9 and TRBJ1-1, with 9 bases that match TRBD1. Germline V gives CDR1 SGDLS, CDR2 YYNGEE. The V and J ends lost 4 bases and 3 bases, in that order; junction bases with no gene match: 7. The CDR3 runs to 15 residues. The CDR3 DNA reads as TGTGCCAGCAGCCCCCGACAGGGGGTGGACACTGAAGCTTTCTTT. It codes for CASSPRQGVDTEAFF.

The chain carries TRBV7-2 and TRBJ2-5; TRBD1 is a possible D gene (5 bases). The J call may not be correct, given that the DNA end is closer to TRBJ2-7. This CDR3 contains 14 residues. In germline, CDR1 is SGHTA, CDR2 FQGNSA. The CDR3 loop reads CASSLGAGNYEQYF. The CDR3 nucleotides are TGTGCCAGCAGCTTAGGTGCAGGGAACTACGAGCAGTACTTC.